The 8 T cell receptor beta chains below all came from one sample that was sequenced in a study of control samples from healthy donors and cancer patients. Method: immunoSEQ multiplex PCR; TCRdb's copy keeps in-frame clones and lacks some. The sample includes 110,000 or so clones, roughly 90% of them seen just once. The material sequenced was blood. These receptors came from a man aged 50-59 years in good health.

The CDR3 sequence is CASSLNRGSPLHF. CDR3 bases: TGTGCCAGCAGTCTGAACAGGGGTTCACCCCTCCACTTT. This chain links TRBV9 with TRBJ1-6; TRBD1 matches at 7 bases. Germline V gene data show CDR1 as SGDLS and CDR2 as YYNGEE. V lost 5 bases and J lost 9; bases outside the gene matches: 5. The CDR3 is made up of 13 amino acids.

This clone is a singleton in its sample. V is TRBV6-2 or TRBV6-3 and J is TRBJ1-2, with unresolved D. The CDR3 contains 13 residues. Trimming stripped 2 bases from V and 3 bases from J, with 7 bases between. CDR1 is MNHEY, CDR2 SVGEGT, per germline. This chain's CDR3 is CASSYGPHYGYTF. CDR3 DNA sequence: TGTGCCAGCAGTTACGGGCCGCACTATGGCTACACCTTC.

The chain carries TRBV3-1 (or the pseudogene TRBV3-2) and TRBJ1-1; D unresolved. The CDR3 totals 18 residues. Germline values: CDR1 LGHDT, CDR2 YNNKEL (reference sequence). The V and J ends lost 0 bases and 0 bases respectively, with 17 bases between them. The CDR3 region has the DNA TGTGCCAGCAGCCAAGATTCAAGTGGACCCAAAATGAACACTGAAGCTTTCTTT. It yields the protein CASSQDSSGPKMNTEAFF.

The V and J genes are TRBV7-2 and TRBJ1-1; 7 bases fit TRBD1. The CDR3 covers 14 residues. Germline assignment: CDR1 SGHTA and CDR2 FQGNSA. V dropped 2 bases and J dropped 1; count of bases not matched to a gene: 1. The CDR3 region is CASSLQGGNTEAFF. Here the CDR3 DNA reads TGTGCCAGCAGCTTACAGGGGGGGAACACTGAAGCTTTCTTT.

This clone was recorded once. The rearrangement joins TRBV5-1 to TRBJ1-4, with 9 bases lining up with TRBD1. J lost 7 bases, V lost 0 bases, and 4 bases had no gene match. Germline CDR1 and CDR2: SGHRS and YFSETQ. The CDR3 extends over 15 amino acids. The chain's CDR3 is CASSLAGTGPEKLFF. In nucleotides, the CDR3 is TGCGCCAGCAGCTTGGCCGGGACAGGGCCTGAAAAACTGTTTTTT. The whole variable domain, remainder taken from reference TRBV5-1 and TRBJ1-4, is KAGVTQTPRYLIKTRGQQVTLSCSPISGHRSVSWYQQTPGQGLQFLFEYFSETQRNKGNFPGRFSGRQFSNSRSEMNVSTLELGDSALYLCASSLAGTGPEKLFFGSGTQLSVL.

This clone was detected ten times or more. The rearrangement uses TRBV2 and TRBJ1-6, with TRBD1 as a possible D gene (5 bases). Between the trimmed V and J ends, which lost 4 bases and 10 bases, there was a span of 11 bases. The length of the CDR3 is 13 residues. The V gene's germline CDR1 is SNHLY and CDR2 FYNNEI. In DNA form, the CDR3 reads TGTGCCAGCAGTGGGGACTCGGGCTCACCCCTCCACTTT. Its protein product is CASSGDSGSPLHF.

The rearrangement joins TRBV10-3 to TRBJ2-3; 9 positions match TRBD1. Per the germline V gene, CDR1 is ENHRY and CDR2 is SYGVKD. CDR3 length equals 15 residues. V was pared by 4 bases and J by 2 bases, with 4 bases of the junction left unmatched. The CDR3, as DNA: TGTGCCATCAGTGGGGGGACAGGGTTCACAGATACGCAGTATTTT. The encoded protein is CAISGGTGFTDTQYF.

The gene calls are TRBV19 and TRBJ1-5, with 9 bases matching TRBD1. This CDR3 region has 14 residues. Germline values: CDR1 LNHDA, CDR2 SQIVND (reference sequence). The J segment lost 5 bases and the V segment lost 7 bases, leaving 6 bases of the junction unmatched. The CDR3 DNA reads TGTGCCAGTAAGGGACAGGGTTACGATCAGCCCCAGCATTTT. Its protein product is CASKGQGYDQPQHF.